Presented here are 17 T cell receptor beta chains from one specimen sequenced in a study of human T cells and chemical hapten exposure. Each CDR3 protein gets one entry after TCRdb re-called the RACE reads with MiXCR. In the table there are roughly 380,000 distinct CDR3 sequences, roughly 5% of which are singletons. Documented time point: pre-sensitization, week 0. Treatment defined: therapeutic diphenylcyclopropenone sensitization with weekly scalp DPC. This specimen was whole blood, taken in connection with sensitization to the hapten diphenylcyclopropenone (DPC). The receptors were sampled from a woman in her forties or fifties with alopecia areata. Some clones in this sample may be carry-over from other donors' samples.

This rearrangement joins TRBV7-6 to TRBJ2-1, with TRBD2 matching over 10 bases. The germline gives CDR1 SGHVS, CDR2 FNYEAQ. The junction had 13 bases not matched to a gene; V was cut back by 8 bases and J by 6 bases. The CDR3 runs 16 residues. The CDR3 here is CASGRYSGGASNEQFF. CDR3 nucleotide sequence: TGTGCCAGCGGCAGATACAGCGGGGGGGCCTCCAATGAGCAGTTCTTC.

This clonotype has only a few counts. This sequence joins TRBV30 and TRBJ2-4; 8 nucleotides line up with TRBD2. There are 15 residues in the CDR3. The germline V gene has CDR1 GTSNPN and CDR2 SVGIG (reference sequence). Unmatched junction bases numbered 9, after V lost 0 bases and J lost 8 bases. The CDR3 DNA follows: TGTGCCTGGAGTGTAGTGTCGGGAGGGCCTGACATTCAGTACTTC. This gives the protein CAWSVVSGGPDIQYF.

In this sample, this clonotype turned up many times. The genes are TRBV6-5 and TRBJ2-6; D possibly corresponds to TRBD1 (5 bases). The CDR3 extends over 15 amino acids. V lost 5 bases and J lost 4, with 12 bases in between. Germline CDR1 is MNHEY and CDR2 is SVGAGI. The CDR3 DNA reads TGTGCCAGCAGTGTAGGGGAACCCGGGGCCAACGTCCTGACTTTC. It encodes CASSVGEPGANVLTF.

The table lists this clonotype with many counts. This chain connects TRBV4-2 to TRBJ2-3, with 7 bases that match TRBD2. V was pared by 0 bases and J by 1 base, with 1 base of the junction left unmatched. CDR1 and CDR2 (germline): LGHNA, YNFKEQ. The CDR3 has 15 amino acids. This CDR3 reads CASSQDTSGTDTQYF. The CDR3, as DNA: TGTGCCAGCAGCCAAGACACTAGCGGCACAGATACGCAGTATTTT.

This clonotype has at least ten counts. V is TRBV27 and J is TRBJ2-7; the match to TRBD2 covers 10 bases. The CDR3 runs 15 residues. CDR1 and CDR2 from the germline V gene are MNHEY and SMNVEV (reference sequence). J lost 3 bases, V lost 3 bases, and 5 bases had no gene match. CDR3 region: CASSFLAGEVYEQYF. The CDR3 bases are TGTGCCAGCAGTTTTCTAGCGGGAGAGGTCTACGAGCAGTACTTC.

The chain couples TRBV6-5 to TRBJ2-4; no firm D call. Looked up from germline, CDR1 is MNHEY and CDR2 is SVGAGI. The CDR3 loop spans 14 amino acids. V was cut by 5 bases and J by 0 bases, with 8 bases left in between. The CDR3 DNA is TGTGCCAGCAGTGGAACGGTAGCCAAAAACATTCAGTACTTC. This encodes CASSGTVAKNIQYF.

Ten or more counts support this clonotype. The chain carries TRBV7-2 and TRBJ2-3; D might be TRBD2 (6 bases). V was cut by 3 bases and J by 0 bases, with 10 bases left in between. Germline V gene sequence: CDR1 SGHTA, CDR2 FQGNSA. The CDR3 consists of 15 residues. The CDR3 here is CASSLGGTSTDTQYF. CDR3 coding DNA: TGTGCCAGCAGCTTGGGCGGGACTAGCACAGATACGCAGTATTTT.

This clonotype was observed at least ten times. The CDR3 loop is CATSGLGDTQYF. The CDR3 DNA is TGTGCCACCAGTGGACTAGGGGATACGCAGTATTTT. The V and J genes are TRBV24-1 and TRBJ2-3; D might be TRBD2 (6 bases). CDR1 and CDR2 (germline): KGHDR, SFDVKD. The CDR3 spans 12 residues. The germline V and J ends were trimmed by 5 bases and 6 bases, with 8 bases remaining between them.

The chain has TRBV3-1 and TRBJ1-1; D is uncertain. Germline V gives CDR1 LGHDT, CDR2 YNNKEL (reference sequence). The ends were cut back, 0 bases at V and 10 bases at J, with 12 bases in the middle. The CDR3 runs to 13 residues. CDR3 bases: TGTGCCAGCAGCCAAGAAGGTGGGCATGTAGCTTTCTTT. Amino acid sequence: CASSQEGGHVAFF.

This clonotype was seen a handful of times. The chain recombines TRBV27 with TRBJ2-1; D is ambiguous. Per germline, CDR1 MNHEY and CDR2 SMNVEV (reference sequence). The CDR3 runs 13 residues. Trimming left V 0 bases short and J 8 bases short, with 8 bases between. Here the CDR3 reads CASSLSPFDEQFF. DNA of the CDR3: TGTGCCAGCAGTTTATCCCCCTTCGATGAGCAGTTCTTC.

This clonotype came up a few times. The chain carries TRBV6-2 or TRBV6-3 and TRBJ1-5; D not certain. CDR1 and CDR2 from the germline V gene are MNHEY and SVGEGT. The ends were cut back, 5 bases at V and 5 bases at J, with 16 bases in the middle. CDR3 length: 15 residues. The CDR3 DNA reads TGTGCCAGCAGTGGGTATGGCATAGTCGATCAGCCCCAGCATTTT. Translated, it gives CASSGYGIVDQPQHF.

This clonotype turned up a few times. V usage is TRBV10-3 and J usage is TRBJ2-1; TRBD2 matches 14 bases. The CDR3 sequence is 14 residues long. Unmatched junction bases numbered 3, after V lost 4 bases and J lost 10 bases. Germline V gene data show CDR1 as ENHRY and CDR2 as SYGVKD. The CDR3 region is CAISGGLAGDEQFF. The CDR3 DNA follows: TGTGCCATCAGTGGGGGACTAGCGGGAGACGAGCAGTTCTTC.

The V and J genes are TRBV29-1 and TRBJ1-2; 8 bases match TRBD1. Germline CDR1 and CDR2: SQVTM and ANQGSEA. The CDR3 runs to 13 residues. The junction had 7 bases not matched to a gene; V was cut back by 4 bases and J by 6 bases. CDR3 in DNA: TGCAGCGTTGGGGCAGGGGGCGTAAATGGCTACACCTTC. Translating it yields CSVGAGGVNGYTF.

The chain has TRBV20-1 and TRBJ1-5, with D perhaps matching TRBD1 (5 bases). Trimming removed 3 bases at V and 5 bases at J, with 11 bases between. The CDR3 is made up of 13 amino acids. CDR1 and CDR2 (germline): DFQATT, SNEGSKA (reference sequence). The CDR3 sequence: CSASAQGDQPQHF. CDR3 bases: TGCAGTGCTAGTGCCCAGGGTGATCAGCCCCAGCATTTT.

This clonotype occurred a few times. This chain links TRBV6-1 with TRBJ1-4; D might be TRBD1 (6 bases). This CDR3 spans 14 amino acids. CDR1 is MNHNS, CDR2 SASEGT, per germline. Trimming took off 5 bases at V and 6 bases at J, with 13 bases between the two ends. CDR3 amino acids: CASSPPGAYEKLFF. The DNA of the CDR3 is TGTGCCAGCAGTCCTCCGGGGGCCTATGAAAAACTGTTTTTT.

This clonotype was observed a handful of times. The chain couples TRBV5-6 to TRBJ2-7; 10 bases align to TRBD1. The CDR3 covers 17 residues. With 4 bases clipped from V and 6 bases from J, the junction kept 16 bases outside the gene matches. Germline-derived CDR1 and CDR2 are SGHDT and YYEEEE. In nucleotides, the CDR3 is TGTGCCAGCAGCCTGATCGTGTCGACAGGGGGCCACGTCGAGCAGTACTTC. Translating gives CASSLIVSTGGHVEQYF.

This clonotype appeared many times. V and J are TRBV29-1 and TRBJ2-5; D not resolved. V was pared by 4 bases and J by 1 base, with 7 bases between. Germline V CDR1 and CDR2: SQVTM, ANQGSEA. This CDR3 is 12 amino acids long. The CDR3 DNA reads TGCAGCGTTGTTCACTTCCAAGAGACCCAGTACTTC. Protein product: CSVVHFQETQYF.